This is a list of T cell receptor beta chains from one sample in a study of blood T cell repertoires in COVID-19. This table comes from immunoSEQ multiplex PCR, and its TCRdb copy is limited to in-frame clones, with some not included. The sample contains about 150,000 clones, 65% to 85% of which appear only once. Sequencing input: peripheral blood. The receptors were gathered from a woman in her 50s with acute or convalescent COVID-19. Both conserved end residues are part of each CDR3. The D gene is left open where the match is weak. Expanded clones get a size class; other rows say once, few or many, or leave the size out.

TRBJ2-3	.	TRBV7-9	TRBD1	TGTGCCAGCAGCCCGGCCGGGACAGAGAACACAGATACGCAGTATTTT	CASSPAGTENTDTQYF
TRBJ2-7	once	TRBV7-9	TRBD2	TGTGCCAGCAGCTTAGTCCCCCTAGCGGGGGAAACCTACGAGCAGTACTTC	CASSLVPLAGETYEQYF
TRBJ2-6	.	TRBV19	.	TGTGCCAGTAGTGAAGGGGTAGGGGCCAACGTCCTGACTTTC	CASSEGVGANVLTF
TRBJ1-2	.	TRBV7-2	TRBD1	TGTGCCAGCAGCCAAGACAGGGGCCAGCGTGGCTACACCTTC	CASSQDRGQRGYTF
TRBJ2-5	.	TRBV4-2	TRBD1	TGTGCCAGCAGCCAAGAGGTGGGACAGATCCAAGAGACCCAGTACTTC	CASSQEVGQIQETQYF
TRBJ2-1	.	TRBV28	.	TGTGCCAGCAGTTTATTCGGGGGAAATGAGCAGTTCTTC	CASSLFGGNEQFF
TRBJ2-5	few	TRBV20-1	.	TGCAGTGCTAGTCTAGAGACCCAGTACTTC	CSASLETQYF
TRBJ1-2	few	TRBV6-6	TRBD1	TGTGCCAGCAACCTCTTAGACAGGGTTGAACAAGGCTACACCTTC	CASNLLDRVEQGYTF
TRBJ1-5	.	TRBV3-1/TRBV3-2	.	TGTGCCAGCAGCCTAGGGGGGGGTCAGCCCCAGCATTTT	CASSLGGGQPQHF
TRBJ1-2	.	TRBV6-5	.	TGTGCCAGCAGTTCCCCTACAGGGACCAGAAGCTACACCTTC	CASSSPTGTRSYTF
TRBJ1-4	.	TRBV7-9	TRBD1	TGTGCCAGCAGCTTGACAGGGCCTAATGAAAAACTGTTTTTT	CASSLTGPNEKLFF
TRBJ1-1	.	TRBV29-1	.	TGCAGCGTCCGCCGGGGGGCGGGCACTGAAGCTTTCTTT	CSVRRGAGTEAFF
TRBJ2-7	.	TRBV11-2	TRBD2	TGTGCCAGCAGCATCAACAGCGGGGGCTCGGGGGAGCAGTACTTC	CASSINSGGSGEQYF
TRBJ2-1	.	TRBV27	.	TGTGCCAGCAGTTTTGGGCAGGGGGCGGGAGGGGAGCAGTTCTTC	CASSFGQGAGGEQFF
TRBJ1-6	few	TRBV6-5	.	TGTGCCAGCTGCTCGGGAAGCCATAATTCACCCCTCCACTTT	CASCSGSHNSPLHF
TRBJ2-7	.	TRBV3-1/TRBV3-2	.	TGTGCCAGCAGAGCGACCGCCGCCTCTTTGCAGTACTTC	CASRATAASLQYF
TRBJ1-6	.	TRBV11-2	.	TGTGCCAGCAGCTTAGATGGAACAGGGAACAATTCACCCCTCCACTTT	CASSLDGTGNNSPLHF
TRBJ1-2	.	TRBV28	.	TGTGCCAGCAGTCTAGACAGCTATGGCTACACCTTC	CASSLDSYGYTF
TRBJ1-2	.	TRBV15	.	TGTGCCACCAGCAGAGAACAGGGAGTCTATGGCTACACCTTC	CATSREQGVYGYTF
TRBJ2-7	.	TRBV18	TRBD1	TGTGCCAGCTCACCAGGGACAGGGGAGTTTTATGAGCAGTACTTC	CASSPGTGEFYEQYF
TRBJ1-1	.	TRBV6-2/TRBV6-3	TRBD1	TGTGCCAGCAGTTTCGACAGGGAAGGCACTGAAGCTTTCTTT	CASSFDREGTEAFF
TRBJ1-3	.	TRBV5-1	TRBD1	TGCGCCAGCAGCCCCACAGGGGCGGAAAACACCATATATTTT	CASSPTGAENTIYF
TRBJ2-1	.	TRBV3-1/TRBV3-2	TRBD2	TGTGCCAGCAGCCATCTGGCTAGCGGGGGCCCGAGCTCCTACAATGAGCAGTTCTTC	CASSHLASGGPSSYNEQFF
TRBJ1-2	.	TRBV7-3	.	TGTGCCAGCAGCTTAATGGGGGCTTCGGATGGCTACACCTTC	CASSLMGASDGYTF
TRBJ1-2	.	TRBV14	TRBD1	TGTGCCAGCAGCCAAAACAGAGACAGGGTACTCGGCTACACCTTC	CASSQNRDRVLGYTF
TRBJ2-7	once	TRBV6-5	TRBD1	TGTGCCACACACCGGGTGACAGGGACCTACGAGCAGTACTTC	CATHRVTGTYEQYF
TRBJ2-1	.	TRBV28	.	TGTGCCAGCAGGGATTGGACGGGAGAGTTCTTC	CASRDWTGEFF
TRBJ2-1	.	TRBV19	TRBD1	TGTGCCAGTACCTATCTTTCCACACAGGGGGCCGATGAGCAGTTCTTC	CASTYLSTQGADEQFF
TRBJ1-5	.	TRBV6-2/TRBV6-3	TRBD1	TGTGCCAGCAGTCTGAAGAGACAGGGGATTCAGCCCCAGCATTTT	CASSLKRQGIQPQHF
TRBJ2-7	few	TRBV18	.	TGTGCCAGCTCACCCGGCGACGGGGGGCACTACGAGCAGTACTTC	CASSPGDGGHYEQYF
TRBJ2-7	.	TRBV5-6	.	TGTGCCAGCAGCGGGGTGGGGCGGATATCCTACGAGCAGTACTTC	CASSGVGRISYEQYF
TRBJ2-3	once	TRBV3-1/TRBV3-2	.	TGTGCCAGCCGCCACGTGGATACGCAGTATTTT	CASRHVDTQYF
TRBJ2-1	.	TRBV5-8	.	TGTGCCAGCAGCTTGATTGCCAGTTACAATGAGCAGTTCTTC	CASSLIASYNEQFF
TRBJ2-1	.	TRBV18	.	TGTGCCAGCTCAGAAGCAGGTGGCTATGAGCAGTTCTTC	CASSEAGGYEQFF
TRBJ2-2	.	TRBV18	TRBD1	TGTGCCAGCTCATCCGACAGGGTTCCTACCGGGGAGCTGTTTTTT	CASSSDRVPTGELFF
TRBJ2-3	few	TRBV5-6	.	TGTGCCAGCAGCCGAAAAACCCAGTGGCATACGCAGTATTTT	CASSRKTQWHTQYF
TRBJ2-2	.	TRBV18	.	TGTGCCAGCTCCCCTGACTTCGGGGAGCTGTTTTTT	CASSPDFGELFF
TRBJ2-5	.	TRBV12-3/TRBV12-4	TRBD1	TGTGCCAGCAGTTTAAGGGGGCGGGAGACCCAGTACTTC	CASSLRGRETQYF
TRBJ2-3	.	TRBV5-1	.	TGCGCCAGCAGCTTGGCCTCGAGTGATACGCAGTATTTT	CASSLASSDTQYF
TRBJ1-2	.	TRBV18	.	TGTGCCAGCTCACCCTCAGGGCTGGGGAACTATGGCTACACCTTC	CASSPSGLGNYGYTF
TRBJ1-3	.	TRBV20-1	.	TGCAGTGCTAGTGGGGGGGGTTCGGGTAAAAACACCATATATTTT	CSASGGGSGKNTIYF
TRBJ1-3	.	TRBV6-5	TRBD1	TGTGCCAGCAGTTACACCGCTCCGGGACAGGGAAACACCATATATTTT	CASSYTAPGQGNTIYF
TRBJ1-1	.	TRBV6-2/TRBV6-3	TRBD1	TGTGCCAGCAGTTTCACAGGGGGCACTGAAGCTTTCTTT	CASSFTGGTEAFF
TRBJ2-5	.	TRBV5-8	.	TGTGCCAGGAAAGAGTGGGAGACCCAGTACTTC	CARKEWETQYF
TRBJ1-6	.	TRBV7-3	.	TGTGCCAGCAGCTTACAGGGGTCCTATAATTCACCCCTCCACTTT	CASSLQGSYNSPLHF
TRBJ1-6	.	TRBV19	.	TGTGCCAGTAGTACGCTAGGGGATACGAGGTCACCCCTCCACTTT	CASSTLGDTRSPLHF
TRBJ2-7	.	TRBV19	TRBD1	TGTGCCAGTAGTACGAGACAGGGAGCGCAGTACTTC	CASSTRQGAQYF
TRBJ1-2	.	TRBV9	.	TGTGCCAGCAGCTTAAGGGGAGGGGAAGGCTACACCTTC	CASSLRGGEGYTF
TRBJ2-3	.	TRBV6-6	TRBD1	TGTGCCAGCAGTATCGACAGGGGTACGCAGTATTTT	CASSIDRGTQYF
TRBJ1-1	.	TRBV5-4	.	TGTGCCAGCAGCTTGGCCGCAGGTTCCATGAACACTGAAGCTTTCTTT	CASSLAAGSMNTEAFF
TRBJ2-3	few	TRBV19	.	TGTGCCAGTAGTATGGAGCAGGGGCCCACAGATACGCAGTATTTT	CASSMEQGPTDTQYF
TRBJ2-1	.	TRBV6-2/TRBV6-3	TRBD2	TGTGCCAGCAGTCCAGGACTTCGAGCGGGGGGCTTTGAGCAGTTCTTC	CASSPGLRAGGFEQFF
TRBJ2-3	.	TRBV6-5	.	TGTGCCAGCAGGTTAAAAGGGGTAGGCACAGATACGCAGTATTTT	CASRLKGVGTDTQYF
TRBJ1-2	.	TRBV7-2	.	TGTGCCAGCAGCTCCCGGGACACCCTCCATTTAAGCTACACCTTC	CASSSRDTLHLSYTF
TRBJ1-4	.	TRBV6-5	.	TGTGCCAGCAGTAGTGACAGGTTTAGTGAAAAACTGTTTTTT	CASSSDRFSEKLFF
TRBJ2-1	.	TRBV11-3	.	TGTGCCAGCAGCTCGTACTCCGGGGTTAATGAGCAGTTCTTC	CASSSYSGVNEQFF
TRBJ2-7	few	TRBV5-1	TRBD1	TGCGCCAGCAGCGGCGGGACAGGCAATGTCGAGCAGTACTTC	CASSGGTGNVEQYF
TRBJ2-7	.	TRBV7-2	TRBD1	TGTGCCAGCAGTTCTCAGGGGGCCCTATACGAGCAGTACTTC	CASSSQGALYEQYF